The sequence of this T cell receptor beta chain was determined in a study of T cells in Graves' hyperthyroidism and ophthalmopathy. A NOSPECS grade of at least 4, a Clinical Activity Score of at least 3 and duration under 3 months were recorded in ophthalmopathy patients. The CDR3 is made up of 15 amino acids. The V end lost 5 bases, the J end lost 4 bases, and 14 bases lay between the germline ends. This clonotype turned up a few times. Researchers took RNA transcripts and amplified the TCR beta CDR3 regions from them. The HTBI primer set served for first-round RT-PCR of the TCR CDR3. TCRdb re-called the multiplex PCR reads with MiXCR, one entry per CDR3 protein. Of under 550,000 distinct CDR3 sequences listed, 15% to 20% are singletons.

The sequencing sample was made of blood. This chain connects TRBV12-3 or TRBV12-4 to TRBJ2-2, with D unclear. The sequence was collected from a man aged 40-49 years with Graves' ophthalmopathy. Written as DNA, the CDR3 is TGTGCCAGCAGTCCCACCGCCGGGCTCACCGGGGAGCTGTTTTTT. Its translation is CASSPTAGLTGELFF.